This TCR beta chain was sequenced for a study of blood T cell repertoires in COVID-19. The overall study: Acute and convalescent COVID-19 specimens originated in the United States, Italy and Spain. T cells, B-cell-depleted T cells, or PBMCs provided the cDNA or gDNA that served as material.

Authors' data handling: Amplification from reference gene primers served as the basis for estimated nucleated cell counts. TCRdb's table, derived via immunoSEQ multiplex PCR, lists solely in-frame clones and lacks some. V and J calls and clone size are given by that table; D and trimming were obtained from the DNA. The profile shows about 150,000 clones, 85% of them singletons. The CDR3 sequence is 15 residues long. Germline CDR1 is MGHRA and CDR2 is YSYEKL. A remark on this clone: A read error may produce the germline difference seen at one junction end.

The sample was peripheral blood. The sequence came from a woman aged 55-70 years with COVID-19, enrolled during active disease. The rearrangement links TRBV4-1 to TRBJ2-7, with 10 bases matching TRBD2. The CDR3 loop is CASSLQLAGSFEQYF. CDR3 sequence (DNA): TGCGCCAGCAGCCTCCAACTAGCGGGATCCTTCGAGCAGTACTTC.